These T cell receptor beta chains were read from a single sample in a study of T cells in Graves' hyperthyroidism and ophthalmopathy. TCRdb independently ran MiXCR on the multiplex PCR reads; one entry per CDR3 protein. The sample has over 300,000 distinct CDR3 sequences, roughly 13% seen once. The specimen sequenced was blood. The receptors originated from a woman aged 40 to 55 with Graves' ophthalmopathy. Both conserved end residues are part of each CDR3.

v_call,j_call,cdr3_aa
TRBV20-1,TRBJ1-4,CSAGEAGRHHNEKLFF
TRBV20-1,TRBJ1-1,CSAERAPGRNTEAFF
TRBV12-5,TRBJ1-5,CASGVPDRNQPQHF
TRBV5-1,TRBJ1-1,CASTKGTGSLNTEAFF
TRBV6-1,TRBJ2-5,CASRRLGYQETQYF
TRBV7-9,TRBJ2-2,CASSNRTSGSAGELFF
TRBV19,TRBJ1-3,CASSRGGGVAGNTIYF
TRBV12-3/TRBV12-4,TRBJ2-6,CASSFGQGMTEANVLTF
TRBV14,TRBJ1-1,CASSQVGAAGTEAFF
TRBV4-1,TRBJ2-7,CASRPEAAKPYEQYF
TRBV6-1,TRBJ2-2,CASLTAGGTGELFF
TRBV20-1,TRBJ2-3,CSAQSGGADTQYF
TRBV7-9,TRBJ2-1,CASSPERSTFSYNEQFF
TRBV20-1,TRBJ2-1,CSARDYLKNRGEQFF
TRBV2,TRBJ1-6,CASSDEVGRINSPLHF
TRBV11-2,TRBJ2-7,CASSLVRGGEQYF
TRBV6-1,TRBJ2-7,CASGEIYEQYF
TRBV27,TRBJ1-2,CASSPLGHIANYGYTF
TRBV7-9,TRBJ2-1,CASSLSGQYYNEQFF
TRBV13,TRBJ2-7,CASSLGEGGYEQYF
TRBV20-1,TRBJ2-1,CSARWPDTYNEQFF
TRBV28,TRBJ1-1,CASSFTFRVRANTEAFF
TRBV2,TRBJ2-2,CASRPGLAGGRTGELFF
TRBV19,TRBJ1-1,CASSIVSGFPTEAFF
TRBV20-1,TRBJ2-3,CSARSRSGTYEQYF
TRBV28,TRBJ2-1,CASSLGQGAKEQFF
TRBV9,TRBJ2-2,CASSLLAGGQTGELFF
TRBV20-1,TRBJ1-4,CNVGGKGGEKLFF
TRBV6-1,TRBJ2-7,CASWGVYEQYF
TRBV19,TRBJ1-2,CASSDRTRDRVSGYTF
TRBV20-1,TRBJ1-2,CSASLGAAYYGYTF
TRBV6-2/TRBV6-3,TRBJ2-2,CASADTLPGTGTGELFF
TRBV29-1,TRBJ1-1,CSVWGTGPYVLGAFF
TRBV7-9,TRBJ1-2,CASSLSLDGDYGYTF
TRBV12-3/TRBV12-4,TRBJ2-3,CASSFNSGADTQYF
TRBV20-1,TRBJ1-1,CSARPGAIEAFF
TRBV30,TRBJ1-2,CASPGNYGYTF